This TCR beta chain was sequenced for a study of T cell responses to AZD1222 COVID-19 vaccine. Whole-study results and caveats: Donors, mostly white British, included more females; clonal diversity was possibly underestimated. Spike was spanned by vaccine-associated CD4 TCRs, with dominance at 160-218 and 743-854.

This table comes from immunoSEQ multiplex PCR, and its TCRdb copy is limited to in-frame clones, with some not included. The sample shows some 25,000 clones, around 87% of them seen only once. The CDR3 has 14 residues. Trimming stripped 7 bases from V and 4 bases from J, with 14 bases between. CDR1 is LGHDT, CDR2 YNNKEL, per germline (reference sequence). To note about this clone: The antigen is undetermined.

The V call is TRBV3-1 (or the pseudogene TRBV3-2), the J call TRBJ1-3, with a tentative D call TRBD1 (5 bases). The TCR originated in an adult who received the AZD1222 COVID-19 vaccine. The source material was peripheral blood, sampled 28 days after the second AZD1222 dose. CDR3 sequence: CASTNGGRGNTIYF. The CDR3 nucleotides are TGTGCCAGCACCAACGGGGGTAGGGGAAACACCATATATTTT.